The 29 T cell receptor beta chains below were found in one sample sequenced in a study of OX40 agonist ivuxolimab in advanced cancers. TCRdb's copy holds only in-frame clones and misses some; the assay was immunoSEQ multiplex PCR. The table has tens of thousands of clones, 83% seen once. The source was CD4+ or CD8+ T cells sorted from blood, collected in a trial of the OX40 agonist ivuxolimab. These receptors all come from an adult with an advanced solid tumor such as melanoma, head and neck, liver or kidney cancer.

CDR3 sequence: CASSRTGVTEAFF. The CDR3 nucleotides are TGTGCCAGTAGTAGAACAGGGGTTACTGAAGCTTTCTTT. The J gene is TRBJ1-1, the V gene TRBV19; 7 positions agree with TRBD1. J was trimmed by 5 bases and V by 4 bases; bases with no gene match: 4. The CDR3 runs to 13 residues. The V gene's germline CDR1 is LNHDA and CDR2 SQIVND (reference sequence).

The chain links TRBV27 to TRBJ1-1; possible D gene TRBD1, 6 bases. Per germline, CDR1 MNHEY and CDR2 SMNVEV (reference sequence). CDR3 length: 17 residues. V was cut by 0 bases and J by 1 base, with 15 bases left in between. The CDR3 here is CASSLSVRGAGNTEAFF. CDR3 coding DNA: TGTGCCAGCAGTTTATCGGTTCGGGGGGCGGGGAACACTGAAGCTTTCTTT.

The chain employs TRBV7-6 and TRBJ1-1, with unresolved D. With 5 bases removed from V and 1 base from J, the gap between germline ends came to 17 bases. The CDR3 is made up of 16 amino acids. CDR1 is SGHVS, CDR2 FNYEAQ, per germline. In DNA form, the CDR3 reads TGTGCCAGCAGCCCAGGTCCGGCGGGGTCGAACACTGAAGCTTTCTTT. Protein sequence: CASSPGPAGSNTEAFF.

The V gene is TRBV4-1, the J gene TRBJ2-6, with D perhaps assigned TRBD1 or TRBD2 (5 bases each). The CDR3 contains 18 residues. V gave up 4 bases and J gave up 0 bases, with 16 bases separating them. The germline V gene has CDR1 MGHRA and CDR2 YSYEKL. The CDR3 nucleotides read TGCGCCAGCAGCCCCCGAGTGGAAGGGACCTCTGGGGCCAACGTCCTGACTTTC. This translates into CASSPRVEGTSGANVLTF.

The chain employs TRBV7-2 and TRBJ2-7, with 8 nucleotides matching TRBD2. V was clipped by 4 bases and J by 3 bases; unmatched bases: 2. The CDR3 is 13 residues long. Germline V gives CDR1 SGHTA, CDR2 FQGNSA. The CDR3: CASSWSGSYEQYF. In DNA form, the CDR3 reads TGTGCCAGCAGCTGGAGCGGGAGCTACGAGCAGTACTTC.

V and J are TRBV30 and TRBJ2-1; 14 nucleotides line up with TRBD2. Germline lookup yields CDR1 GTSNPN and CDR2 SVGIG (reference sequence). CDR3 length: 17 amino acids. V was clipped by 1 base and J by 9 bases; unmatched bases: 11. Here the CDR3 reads CAWSGWFGTSGSTEQFF. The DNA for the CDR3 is TGTGCCTGGAGTGGGTGGTTCGGGACTAGCGGGAGCACTGAGCAGTTCTTC.

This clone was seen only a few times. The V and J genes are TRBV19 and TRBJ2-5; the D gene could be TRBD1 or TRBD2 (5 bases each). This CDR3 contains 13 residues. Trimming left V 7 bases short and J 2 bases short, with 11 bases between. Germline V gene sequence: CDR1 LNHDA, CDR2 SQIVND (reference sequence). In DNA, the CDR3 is TGTGCCAGTAATCAGGGACGGCAAGAGACCCAGTACTTC. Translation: CASNQGRQETQYF.

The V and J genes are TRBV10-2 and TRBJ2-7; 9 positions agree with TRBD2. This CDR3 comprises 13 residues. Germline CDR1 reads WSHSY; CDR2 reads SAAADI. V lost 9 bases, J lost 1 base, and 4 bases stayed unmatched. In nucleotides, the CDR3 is TGCGCCAGTCGGACTAGCGTGTCCTACGAGCAGTACTTC. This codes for CASRTSVSYEQYF.

The CDR3 loop is CASSLRTSYEQYF. The CDR3 bases are TGTGCCAGCAGCCTAAGGACCTCCTACGAGCAGTACTTC. J is TRBJ2-7 and V is TRBV7-8, with D unclear. Trimming took off 5 bases at V and 0 bases at J, with 8 bases between the two ends. From germline, CDR1 is SGHVS and CDR2 FQNEAQ. The CDR3 has 13 amino acids.

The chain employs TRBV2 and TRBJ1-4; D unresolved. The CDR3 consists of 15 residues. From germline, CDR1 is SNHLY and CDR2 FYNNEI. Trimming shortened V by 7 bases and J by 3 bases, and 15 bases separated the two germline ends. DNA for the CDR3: TGTGCCAGCACCCGGGCGGGCGGCGCTAATGAAAAACTGTTTTTT. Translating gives CASTRAGGANEKLFF.

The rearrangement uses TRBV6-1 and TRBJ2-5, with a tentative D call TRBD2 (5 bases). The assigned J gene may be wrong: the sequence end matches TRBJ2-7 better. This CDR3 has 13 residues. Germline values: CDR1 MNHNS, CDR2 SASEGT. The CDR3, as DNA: TGTGCCAGCAGTCTCCAGCGGTTATACGAGCAGTACTTC. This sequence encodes CASSLQRLYEQYF.

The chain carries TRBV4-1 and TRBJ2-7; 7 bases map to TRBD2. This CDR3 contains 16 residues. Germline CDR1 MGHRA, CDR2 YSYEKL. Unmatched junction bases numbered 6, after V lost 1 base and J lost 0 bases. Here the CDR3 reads CASSQARGGGSYEQYF. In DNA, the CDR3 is TGCGCCAGCAGCCAAGCCCGGGGCGGGGGCTCCTACGAGCAGTACTTC.

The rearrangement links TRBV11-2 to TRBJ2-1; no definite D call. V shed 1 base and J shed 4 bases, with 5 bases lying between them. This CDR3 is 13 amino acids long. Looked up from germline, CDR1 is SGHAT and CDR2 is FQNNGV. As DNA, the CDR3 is TGTGCCAGCAGCTTAGGGCTTTACAATGAGCAGTTCTTC. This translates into CASSLGLYNEQFF. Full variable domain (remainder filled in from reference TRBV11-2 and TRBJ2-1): EAGVAQSPRYKIIEKRQSVAFWCNPISGHATLYWYQQILGQGPKLLIQFQNNGVVDDSQLPKDRFSAERLKGVDSTLKIQPAKLEDSAVYLCASSLGLYNEQFFGPGTRLTVL.

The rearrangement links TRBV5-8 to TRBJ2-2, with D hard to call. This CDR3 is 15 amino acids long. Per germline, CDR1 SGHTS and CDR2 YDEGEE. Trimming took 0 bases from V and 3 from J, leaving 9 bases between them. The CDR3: CASSLGSSYTGELFF. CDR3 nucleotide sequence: TGTGCCAGCAGCTTGGGGTCTTCCTACACCGGGGAGCTGTTTTTT.

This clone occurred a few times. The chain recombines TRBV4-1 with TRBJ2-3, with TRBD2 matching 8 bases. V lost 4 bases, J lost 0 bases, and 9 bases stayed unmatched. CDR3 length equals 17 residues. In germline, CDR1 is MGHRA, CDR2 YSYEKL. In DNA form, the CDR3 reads TGCGCCAGCAGCCTTCCTGAGGCGGGAGGAAGCACAGATACGCAGTATTTT. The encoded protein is CASSLPEAGGSTDTQYF.

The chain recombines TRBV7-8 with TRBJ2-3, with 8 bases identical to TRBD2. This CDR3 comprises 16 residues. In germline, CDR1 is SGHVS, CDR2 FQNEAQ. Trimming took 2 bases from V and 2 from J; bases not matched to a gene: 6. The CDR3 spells CASSLKDGRDTDTQYF. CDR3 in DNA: TGTGCCAGCAGCTTAAAGGACGGGAGGGACACAGATACGCAGTATTTT.

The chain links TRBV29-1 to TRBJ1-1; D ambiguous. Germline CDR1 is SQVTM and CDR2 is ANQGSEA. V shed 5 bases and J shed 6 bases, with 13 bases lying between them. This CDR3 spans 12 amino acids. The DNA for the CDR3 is TGCAGCGTTTACGGTCCCTCTCCTGAAGCTTTCTTT. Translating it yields CSVYGPSPEAFF.

The CDR3 nucleotides read TGTGCCATCAGAATGGAGGGTTACACAGATACGCAGTATTTT. This encodes CAIRMEGYTDTQYF. The rearrangement joins TRBV10-3 to TRBJ2-3, with D possibly matching TRBD2 (6 bases). CDR1 and CDR2 (germline): ENHRY, SYGVKD. This CDR3 has 14 residues. V was trimmed by 6 bases and J by 2 bases, leaving 12 bases between them.

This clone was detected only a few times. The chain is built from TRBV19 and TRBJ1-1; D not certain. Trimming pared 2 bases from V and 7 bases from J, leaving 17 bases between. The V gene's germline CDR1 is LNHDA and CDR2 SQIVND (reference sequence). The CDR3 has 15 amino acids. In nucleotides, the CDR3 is TGTGCCAGTAGTATATACGACGCCCGAAAGCGTGAAGCTTTCTTT. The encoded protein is CASSIYDARKREAFF. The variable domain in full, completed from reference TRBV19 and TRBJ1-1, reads DGGITQSPKYLFRKEGQNVTLSCEQNLNHDAMYWYRQDPGQGLRLIYYSQIVNDFQKGDIAEGYSVSREKKESFPLTVTSAQKNPTAFYLCASSIYDARKREAFFGQGTRLTVV.

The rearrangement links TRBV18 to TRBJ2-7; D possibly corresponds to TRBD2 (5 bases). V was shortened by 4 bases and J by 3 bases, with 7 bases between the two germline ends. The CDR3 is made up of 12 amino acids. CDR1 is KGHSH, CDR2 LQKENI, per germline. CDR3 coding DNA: TGTGCCAGCTCACAAGGAGGCTACGAGCAGTACTTC. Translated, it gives CASSQGGYEQYF.

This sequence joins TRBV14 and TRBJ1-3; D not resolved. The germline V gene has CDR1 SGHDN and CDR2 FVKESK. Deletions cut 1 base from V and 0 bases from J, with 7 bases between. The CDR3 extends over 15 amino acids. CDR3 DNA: TGTGCCAGCAGCCAAGGCACTTACTCTGGAAACACCATATATTTT. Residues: CASSQGTYSGNTIYF.

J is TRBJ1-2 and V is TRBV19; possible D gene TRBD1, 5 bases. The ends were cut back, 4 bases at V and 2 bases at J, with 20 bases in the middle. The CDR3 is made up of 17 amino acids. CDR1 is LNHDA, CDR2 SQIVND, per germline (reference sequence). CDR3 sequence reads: CASSSRARGFRNYGYTF. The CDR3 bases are TGTGCCAGTAGTAGTCGAGCTCGGGGGTTCCGCAACTATGGCTACACCTTC.

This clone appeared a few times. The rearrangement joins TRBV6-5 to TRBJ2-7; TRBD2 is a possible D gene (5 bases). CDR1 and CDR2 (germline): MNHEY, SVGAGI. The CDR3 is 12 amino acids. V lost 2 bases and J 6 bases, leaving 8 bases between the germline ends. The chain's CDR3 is CASSYRRGEQYF. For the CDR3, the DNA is TGTGCCAGCAGTTACAGACGGGGCGAGCAGTACTTC.

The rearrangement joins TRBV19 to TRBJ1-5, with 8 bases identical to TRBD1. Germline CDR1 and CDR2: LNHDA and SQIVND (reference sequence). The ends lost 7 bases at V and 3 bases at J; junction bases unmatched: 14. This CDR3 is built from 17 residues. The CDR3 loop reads CASTLFTRGLVNQPQHF. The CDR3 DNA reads TGTGCCAGTACCCTATTCACCAGGGGGCTTGTCAATCAGCCCCAGCATTTT.

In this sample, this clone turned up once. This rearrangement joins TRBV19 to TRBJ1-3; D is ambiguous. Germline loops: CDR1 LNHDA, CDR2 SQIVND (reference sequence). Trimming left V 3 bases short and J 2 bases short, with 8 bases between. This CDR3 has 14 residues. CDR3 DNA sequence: TGTGCCAGTAGTATCGGCAGGACTGGAAACACCATATATTTT. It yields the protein CASSIGRTGNTIYF.

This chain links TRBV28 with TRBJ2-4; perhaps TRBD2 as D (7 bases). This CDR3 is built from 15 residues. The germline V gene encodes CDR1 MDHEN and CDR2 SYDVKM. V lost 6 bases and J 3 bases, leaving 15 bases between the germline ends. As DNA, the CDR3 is TGTGCCAGCAGAGGGAGGGGGGACGTCAAAAACATTCAGTACTTC. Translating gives CASRGRGDVKNIQYF.

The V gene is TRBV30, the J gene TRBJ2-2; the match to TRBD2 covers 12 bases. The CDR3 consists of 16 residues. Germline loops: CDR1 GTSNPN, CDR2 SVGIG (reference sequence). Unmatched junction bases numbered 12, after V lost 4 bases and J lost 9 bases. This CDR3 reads CAWTRQLAGGVRELFF. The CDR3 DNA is TGTGCCTGGACCAGGCAACTAGCGGGAGGAGTTAGGGAGCTGTTTTTT.

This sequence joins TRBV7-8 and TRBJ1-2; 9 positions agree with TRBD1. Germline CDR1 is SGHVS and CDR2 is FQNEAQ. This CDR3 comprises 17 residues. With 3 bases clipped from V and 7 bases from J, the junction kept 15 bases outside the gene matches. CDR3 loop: CASSFKGNHRGPGGYTF. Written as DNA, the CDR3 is TGTGCCAGCAGCTTTAAGGGAAATCACAGGGGGCCGGGTGGCTACACCTTC.

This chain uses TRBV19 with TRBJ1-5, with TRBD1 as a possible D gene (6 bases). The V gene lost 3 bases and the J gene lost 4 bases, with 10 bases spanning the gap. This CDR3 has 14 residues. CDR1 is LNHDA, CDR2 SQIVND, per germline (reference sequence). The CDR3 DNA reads TGTGCCAGTAGTATGTGGGACATAAATCAGCCCCAGCATTTT. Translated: CASSMWDINQPQHF.